A selection of T cell receptor beta chains follows, all from one sample in a study of T cell changes during pregnancy in multiple sclerosis. Here immunoSEQ multiplex PCR was the method, and the copy in TCRdb shows in-frame clones only, minus some. The repertoire holds some 140,000 clones, with 90% to 96% as singletons. Here the sequenced sample was peripheral blood, taken after pregnancy. All receptors come from a female donor with multiple sclerosis, enrolled in a pregnancy study. The CDR3 runs from the conserved cysteine through the conserved F or W. A D gene is named only where the DNA matches it firmly. Some rows mark clone size as missing; the rest say once, few, many or name a class of expanded clone.

v_gene	abundance	len	j_gene	d_gene	CDR3aa	CDR3nt
TRBV5-4	.	12	TRBJ1-1	.	CASSLTSTEAFF	TGTGCCAGCAGCTTGACTAGCACTGAAGCTTTCTTT
TRBV4-3	.	16	TRBJ2-1	.	CASSQVGQGLQGEQFF	TGCGCCAGCAGCCAAGTCGGGCAGGGGTTACAGGGTGAGCAGTTCTTC
TRBV27	.	13	TRBJ2-1	.	CASSNRQGGEQFF	TGTGCCAGCAGTAACCGACAGGGAGGTGAGCAGTTCTTC
TRBV5-1	.	14	TRBJ2-7	.	CASSLEGRWDEQYF	TGCGCCAGCAGCTTGGAAGGGAGGTGGGACGAGCAGTACTTC
TRBV2	few	8	TRBJ1-2	.	CAAGPFTF	TGTGCCGCGGGGCCTTTCACCTTC
TRBV5-1	.	14	TRBJ2-7	.	CASSLEGHGYEQYF	TGCGCCAGCAGCTTGGAGGGACACGGCTACGAGCAGTACTTC
TRBV2	.	14	TRBJ1-2	.	CASSTPVLINGYTF	TGTGCCAGCAGTACTCCGGTACTTATTAATGGCTACACCTTC
TRBV6-1	.	15	TRBJ2-3	.	CASESRGASTDTQYF	TGTGCCAGCGAGAGCAGGGGAGCTAGCACAGATACGCAGTATTTT
TRBV6-1	.	18	TRBJ2-2	.	CASSETSRGRKDTGELFF	TGTGCCAGCAGTGAAACTAGTAGAGGGCGGAAGGACACCGGGGAGCTGTTTTTT
TRBV19	.	16	TRBJ2-2	.	CASRRFMAGDPGELFF	TGTGCCAGTAGAAGATTTATGGCAGGGGATCCCGGGGAGCTGTTTTTT
TRBV7-3	.	16	TRBJ2-2	.	CASSLSGLSNTGELFF	TGTGCCAGCAGCTTAAGCGGACTTTCTAACACCGGGGAGCTGTTTTTT
TRBV7-2	.	16	TRBJ2-2	TRBD2	CASTSSRGRAPGELFF	TGTGCCAGCACCTCTAGCCGGGGGAGGGCCCCCGGGGAGCTGTTTTTT
TRBV28	once	14	TRBJ2-7	.	CASSTLGGLNEQYF	TGTGCCAGCAGCACCCTCGGAGGGCTTAACGAGCAGTACTTC
TRBV15	.	16	TRBJ2-1	.	CATSPSLRDLHNEQFF	TGTGCCACCAGCCCTAGTCTCCGGGACTTGCACAATGAGCAGTTCTTC
TRBV27	.	16	TRBJ2-1	TRBD2	CASRGLAGGSYNEQFF	TGTGCCAGCAGGGGTCTAGCGGGAGGCTCCTACAATGAGCAGTTCTTC
TRBV19	.	13	TRBJ2-1	TRBD2	CASMRTSGTEQFF	TGTGCCAGTATGAGGACTAGCGGGACTGAGCAGTTCTTC
TRBV9	.	14	TRBJ1-6	TRBD1	CASSLGQGGSPLHF	TGTGCCAGCAGCCTTGGACAGGGGGGTTCACCCCTCCACTTT
TRBV19	.	15	TRBJ1-1	.	CASSIDQGRNTEAFF	TGTGCCAGTAGTATAGATCAGGGGCGGAACACTGAAGCTTTCTTT
TRBV14	.	18	TRBJ2-5	.	CASSRGGGSGPLQETQYF	TGTGCCAGCAGCCGAGGGGGGGGATCGGGTCCCCTCCAAGAGACCCAGTACTTC
TRBV19	.	14	TRBJ1-2	TRBD1	CAARKEGADYGYTF	TGTGCCGCCCGAAAGGAGGGGGCTGACTATGGCTACACCTTC
TRBV15	.	17	TRBJ2-3	TRBD2	CATSRGRAAGTPGMQYF	TGTGCCACCAGCAGAGGGCGGGCAGCGGGAACCCCGGGTATGCAGTATTTT
TRBV7-9	.	15	TRBJ1-4	.	CASSAARVTNEKLFF	TGTGCCAGCAGCGCCGCCAGGGTAACTAATGAAAAACTGTTTTTT
TRBV5-1	.	12	TRBJ1-2	.	CASSSRGDGYTF	TGCGCCAGCAGCTCACGGGGGGATGGCTACACCTTC
TRBV5-4	.	14	TRBJ2-5	.	CASSSSFRGETQYF	TGTGCCAGCAGCTCGTCATTCCGGGGAGAGACCCAGTACTTC
TRBV19	.	13	TRBJ2-5	.	CASSYGTQETQYF	TGTGCCAGTAGCTACGGGACTCAAGAGACCCAGTACTTC
TRBV18	.	16	TRBJ2-2	TRBD1	CASSPQGAPNTGELFF	TGTGCCAGCTCACCCCAGGGGGCTCCGAACACCGGGGAGCTGTTTTTT
TRBV28	.	13	TRBJ1-1	.	CASSFPNRVEAFF	TGTGCCAGCAGTTTCCCGAACAGGGTTGAAGCTTTCTTT
TRBV28	.	13	TRBJ2-1	TRBD2	CASTPGGVNEQFF	TGTGCCAGCACTCCGGGAGGGGTCAATGAGCAGTTCTTC
TRBV7-9	.	17	TRBJ2-7	.	CASSLSPPTPSSYEQYF	TGTGCCAGCAGCTTATCCCCTCCGACACCAAGCTCCTACGAGCAGTACTTC
TRBV11-3	.	15	TRBJ2-1	TRBD2	CASSQRLAGRGEQFF	TGTGCCAGCAGCCAGCGACTAGCGGGGCGGGGTGAGCAGTTCTTC
TRBV19	.	15	TRBJ2-3	.	CASEGRRSPTDTQYF	TGTGCCAGTGAAGGGAGGCGCTCCCCCACAGATACGCAGTATTTT
TRBV5-5	.	15	TRBJ2-1	.	CASSLAQVSYNEQFF	TGTGCCAGCAGCTTGGCCCAGGTTTCCTACAATGAGCAGTTCTTC
TRBV6-5	.	13	TRBJ1-5	TRBD1	CASRGTGNQPQHF	TGTGCCAGCAGGGGGACAGGGAATCAGCCCCAGCATTTT
TRBV13	.	20	TRBJ1-3	.	CASSFSWASGTYSVGNTIYF	TGTGCCAGCAGCTTTAGTTGGGCCTCGGGGACTTACTCGGTAGGAAACACCATATATTTT
TRBV7-9	.	18	TRBJ1-4	.	CASSLYHELVGLNEKLFF	TGTGCCAGCAGCTTATACCACGAGCTCGTGGGACTCAATGAAAAACTGTTTTTT
TRBV28	.	14	TRBJ1-4	TRBD1	CASSYRAGGEKLFF	TGTGCCAGCAGTTACCGGGCAGGGGGTGAAAAACTGTTTTTT
TRBV7-2	.	16	TRBJ2-3	TRBD2	CASLVGGRALIDTQYF	TGTGCCAGCCTCGTTGGAGGGAGGGCCCTCATTGATACGCAGTATTTT
TRBV19	.	16	TRBJ1-4	.	CASSIGTRRGGEKLFF	TGTGCCAGTAGTATCGGGACAAGAAGGGGCGGTGAAAAACTGTTTTTT
TRBV27	once	17	TRBJ1-1	TRBD1	CASSEIAGTGPNTEAFF	TGTGCCAGCAGTGAAATCGCCGGGACAGGGCCGAACACTGAAGCTTTCTTT
TRBV7-9	.	17	TRBJ1-5	TRBD1	CATLTGQINYSNQPQHF	TGTGCCACCCTCACGGGACAGATAAACTATAGCAATCAGCCCCAGCATTTT
TRBV9	.	19	TRBJ2-7	TRBD1	CASSEGTGTGKKSSYEQYF	TGTGCCAGCAGCGAGGGAACCGGGACAGGGAAGAAAAGCTCCTACGAGCAGTACTTC
TRBV28	.	13	TRBJ1-1	.	CASSLSVNTEAFF	TGTGCCAGCAGTTTATCGGTGAACACTGAAGCTTTCTTT
TRBV4-1	.	13	TRBJ1-1	.	CASSQFGGAEAFF	TGCGCCAGCAGCCAGTTTGGGGGGGCTGAAGCTTTCTTT
TRBV29-1	.	13	TRBJ2-1	.	CSVEARMRNEQFF	TGCAGCGTTGAAGCGCGGATGAGGAATGAGCAGTTCTTC
TRBV29-1	.	12	TRBJ1-2	.	CSVDLQVYGYTF	TGCAGCGTCGACTTACAAGTCTATGGCTACACCTTC
TRBV5-1	.	14	TRBJ2-1	.	CASSLVAGINEQFF	TGCGCCAGCAGCTTGGTGGCCGGGATAAATGAGCAGTTCTTC
TRBV7-9	.	16	TRBJ1-1	.	CASSPLGLPMNTEAFF	TGTGCCAGCAGCCCCCTGGGCCTCCCTATGAACACTGAAGCTTTCTTT
TRBV28	.	13	TRBJ1-5	.	CASRPDLGQPQHF	TGTGCCAGCAGACCCGACCTCGGGCAGCCCCAGCATTTT
TRBV27	.	17	TRBJ2-1	TRBD2	CASSLLRTGLAGNEQFF	TGTGCCAGCAGTTTACTCCGAACGGGACTAGCGGGCAATGAGCAGTTCTTC
TRBV28	.	15	TRBJ1-2	.	CASSTTQWGGVGYTF	TGTGCCAGCAGTACAACACAGTGGGGGGGAGTCGGCTACACCTTC